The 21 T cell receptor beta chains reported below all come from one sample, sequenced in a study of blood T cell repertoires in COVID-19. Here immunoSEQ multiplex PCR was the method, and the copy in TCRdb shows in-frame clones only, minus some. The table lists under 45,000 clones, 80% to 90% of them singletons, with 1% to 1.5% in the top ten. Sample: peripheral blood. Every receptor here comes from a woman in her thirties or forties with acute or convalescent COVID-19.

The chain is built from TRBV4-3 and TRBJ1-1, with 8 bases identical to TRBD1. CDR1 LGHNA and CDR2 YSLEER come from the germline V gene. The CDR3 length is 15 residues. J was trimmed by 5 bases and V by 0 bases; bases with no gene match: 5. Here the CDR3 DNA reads TGCGCCAGCAGCCAAGAGCAGGGGGCGTGGACTGAAGCTTTCTTT. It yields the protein CASSQEQGAWTEAFF.

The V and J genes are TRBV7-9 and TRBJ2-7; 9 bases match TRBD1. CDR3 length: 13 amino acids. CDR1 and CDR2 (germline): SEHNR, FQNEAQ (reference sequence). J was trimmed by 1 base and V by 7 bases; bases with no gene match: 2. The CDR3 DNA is TGTGCCAGCACCGGGACAGGGTCCTACGAGCAGTACTTC. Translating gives CASTGTGSYEQYF.

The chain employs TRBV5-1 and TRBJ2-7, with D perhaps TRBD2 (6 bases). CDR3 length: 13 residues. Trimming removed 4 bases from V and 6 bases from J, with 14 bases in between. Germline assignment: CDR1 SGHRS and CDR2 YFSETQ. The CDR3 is CASSPERELEQYF. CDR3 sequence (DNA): TGCGCCAGCAGCCCCGAACGGGAGCTCGAGCAGTACTTC.

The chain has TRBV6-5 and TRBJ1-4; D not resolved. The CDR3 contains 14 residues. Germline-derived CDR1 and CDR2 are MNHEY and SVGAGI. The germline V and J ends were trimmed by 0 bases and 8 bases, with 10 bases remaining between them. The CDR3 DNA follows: TGTGCCAGCAGTTACTCGCAGTTCGGGGAAAAACTGTTTTTT. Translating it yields CASSYSQFGEKLFF.

DNA of the CDR3: TGTGCCAGCAGGTCCTACCAGGGGCTGGGCACTGAAGCTTTCTTT. Translated: CASRSYQGLGTEAFF. V and J are TRBV27 and TRBJ1-1; a weak D match, TRBD1 (6 bases). Germline V gives CDR1 MNHEY, CDR2 SMNVEV (reference sequence). V lost 6 bases, J lost 4 bases, and 18 bases lay in between. The CDR3 sequence is 15 residues long.

The CDR3 DNA follows: TGTGCCAGCAGCTTGGTCGGGAGCTATGGCTACACCTTC. Translated, it gives CASSLVGSYGYTF. The rearrangement links TRBV5-4 to TRBJ1-2, with D unresolved. The CDR3 is 13 residues long. Germline V gives CDR1 SGHNT, CDR2 YYREEE (reference sequence). Trimming left V 0 bases short and J 4 bases short, with 7 bases between.

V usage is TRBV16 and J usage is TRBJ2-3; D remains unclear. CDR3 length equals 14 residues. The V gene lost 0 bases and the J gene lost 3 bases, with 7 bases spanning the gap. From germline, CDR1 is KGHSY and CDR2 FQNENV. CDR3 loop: CASSQSSSTDTQYF. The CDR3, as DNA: TGTGCCAGCAGCCAATCTTCCAGTACAGATACGCAGTATTTT.

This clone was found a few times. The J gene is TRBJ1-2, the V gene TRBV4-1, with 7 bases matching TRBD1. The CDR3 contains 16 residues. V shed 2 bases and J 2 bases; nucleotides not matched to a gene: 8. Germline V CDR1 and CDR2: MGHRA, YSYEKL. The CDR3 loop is CASSQYRGQANYGYTF. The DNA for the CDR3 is TGCGCCAGCAGCCAATACCGTGGACAGGCAAACTATGGCTACACCTTC.

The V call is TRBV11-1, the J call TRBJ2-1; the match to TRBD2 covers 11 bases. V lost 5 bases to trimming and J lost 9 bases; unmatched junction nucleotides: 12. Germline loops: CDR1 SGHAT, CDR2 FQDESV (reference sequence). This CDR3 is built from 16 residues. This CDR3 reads CASSHPGLAATGEQFF. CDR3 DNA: TGTGCCAGCAGCCATCCGGGACTAGCGGCCACGGGTGAGCAGTTCTTC.

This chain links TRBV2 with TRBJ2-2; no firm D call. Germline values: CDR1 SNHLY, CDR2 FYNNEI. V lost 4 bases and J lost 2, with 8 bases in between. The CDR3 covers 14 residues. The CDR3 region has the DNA TGTGCCAGCAGTGTTGAGATAAACACCGGGGAGCTGTTTTTT. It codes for CASSVEINTGELFF.

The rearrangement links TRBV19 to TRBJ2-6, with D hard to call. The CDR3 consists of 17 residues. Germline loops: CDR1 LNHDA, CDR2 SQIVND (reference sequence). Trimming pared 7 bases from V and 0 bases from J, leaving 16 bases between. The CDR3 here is CASTSSRQPSGANVLTF. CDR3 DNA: TGTGCCAGTACCTCTTCCAGGCAACCCTCTGGGGCCAACGTCCTGACTTTC. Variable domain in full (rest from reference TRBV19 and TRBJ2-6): DGGITQSPKYLFRKEGQNVTLSCEQNLNHDAMYWYRQDPGQGLRLIYYSQIVNDFQKGDIAEGYSVSREKKESFPLTVTSAQKNPTAFYLCASTSSRQPSGANVLTFGAGSRLTVL.

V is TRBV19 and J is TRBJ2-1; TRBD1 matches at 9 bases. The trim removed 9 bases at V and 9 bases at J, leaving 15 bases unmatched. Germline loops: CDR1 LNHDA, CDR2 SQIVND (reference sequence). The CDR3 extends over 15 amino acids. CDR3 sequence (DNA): TGTGCCAGCGGGGGTTACAGGACAGGGGTGCCTGAGCAGTTCTTC. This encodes CASGGYRTGVPEQFF.

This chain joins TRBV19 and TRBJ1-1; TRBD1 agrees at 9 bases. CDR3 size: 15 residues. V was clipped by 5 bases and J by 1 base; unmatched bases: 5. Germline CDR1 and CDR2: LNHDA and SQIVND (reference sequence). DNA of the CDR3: TGTGCCAGTAGTGTGCCGGGACAGGGGAACACTGAAGCTTTCTTT. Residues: CASSVPGQGNTEAFF.

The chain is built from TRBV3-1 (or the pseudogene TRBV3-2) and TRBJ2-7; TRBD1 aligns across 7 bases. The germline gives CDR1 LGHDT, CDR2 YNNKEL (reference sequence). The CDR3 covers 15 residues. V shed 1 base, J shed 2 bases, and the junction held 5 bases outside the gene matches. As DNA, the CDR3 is TGTGCCAGCAGCCAAGGCCGGGACAGTACCTACGAGCAGTACTTC. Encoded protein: CASSQGRDSTYEQYF.

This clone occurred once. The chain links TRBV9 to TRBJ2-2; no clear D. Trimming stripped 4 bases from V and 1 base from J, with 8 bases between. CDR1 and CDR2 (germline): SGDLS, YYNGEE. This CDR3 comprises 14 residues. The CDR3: CASSRTGNTGELFF. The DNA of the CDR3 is TGTGCCAGCAGCCGTACCGGGAACACCGGGGAGCTGTTTTTT.

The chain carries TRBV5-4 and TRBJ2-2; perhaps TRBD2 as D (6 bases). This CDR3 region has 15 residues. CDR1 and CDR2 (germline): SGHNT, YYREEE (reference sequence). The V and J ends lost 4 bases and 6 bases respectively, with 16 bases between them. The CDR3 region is CASSPYGGSPGELFF. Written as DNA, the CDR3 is TGTGCCAGCAGCCCGTATGGGGGGAGCCCCGGGGAGCTGTTTTTT. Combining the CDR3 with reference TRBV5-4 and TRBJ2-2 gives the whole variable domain ETGVTQSPTHLIKTRGQQVTLRCSSQSGHNTVSWYQQALGQGPQFIFQYYREEENGRGNFPPRFSGLQFPNYSSELNVNALELDDSALYLCASSPYGGSPGELFFGEGSRLTVL.

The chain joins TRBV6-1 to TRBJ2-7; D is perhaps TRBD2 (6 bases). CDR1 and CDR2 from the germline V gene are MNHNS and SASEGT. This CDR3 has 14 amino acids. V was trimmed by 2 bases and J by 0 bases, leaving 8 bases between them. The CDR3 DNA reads TGTGCCAGCAGTGAATTGGAGGGCTCCTACGAGCAGTACTTC. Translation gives CASSELEGSYEQYF.

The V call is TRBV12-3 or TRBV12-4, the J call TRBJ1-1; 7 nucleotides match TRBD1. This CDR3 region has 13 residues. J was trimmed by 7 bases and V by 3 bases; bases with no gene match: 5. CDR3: CASSFYRGDEAFF. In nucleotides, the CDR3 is TGTGCCAGCAGTTTTTACAGGGGAGATGAAGCTTTCTTT.

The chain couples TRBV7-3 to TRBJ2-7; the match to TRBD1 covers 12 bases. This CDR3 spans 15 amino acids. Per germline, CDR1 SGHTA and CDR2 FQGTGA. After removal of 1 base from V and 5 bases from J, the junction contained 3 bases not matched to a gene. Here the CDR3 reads CASSLRGTGGDEQYF. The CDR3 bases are TGTGCCAGCAGCTTAAGGGGGACAGGGGGCGACGAGCAGTACTTC.

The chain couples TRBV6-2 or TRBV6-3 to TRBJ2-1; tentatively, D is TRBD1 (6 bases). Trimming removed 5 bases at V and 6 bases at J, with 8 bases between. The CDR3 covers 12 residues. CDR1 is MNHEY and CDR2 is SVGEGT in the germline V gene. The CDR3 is CASSRQVNEQFF. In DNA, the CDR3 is TGTGCCAGCAGTCGACAGGTCAATGAGCAGTTCTTC.

CDR3 sequence reads: CASSFPGKETQYF. CDR3 in DNA: TGCGCCAGCAGCTTTCCCGGGAAAGAGACCCAGTACTTC. The genes are TRBV5-1 and TRBJ2-5; tentative D call: TRBD2 (5 bases). Germline loops: CDR1 SGHRS, CDR2 YFSETQ. The germline V and J ends were trimmed by 2 bases and 3 bases, with 8 bases remaining between them. The CDR3 consists of 13 residues.